These 22 T cell receptor beta chains came from one sample sequenced in a study of blood T cells in healthy people across ages. Sample-barcoded 5' priming and a J-beta primer mix drove a second PCR of roughly 6 to 12 cycles. One entry per CDR3 protein, called by TCRdb with MiXCR from the 5' RACE reads. Here the sample spans roughly 790,000 distinct CDR3 sequences, about 40% being singletons. Material: blood. These receptors were collected from an older woman in good health.

This clonotype has more than one count but fewer than ten. The chain recombines TRBV7-2 with TRBJ2-5, with D possibly TRBD2 on 5 matching bases. CDR1 is SGHTA and CDR2 is FQGNSA in the germline V gene. Between the trimmed V and J ends, which lost 5 bases and 5 bases, there was a span of 18 bases. There are 15 residues in the CDR3. CDR3: CASSPRSLRRETQYF. The CDR3 DNA reads as TGTGCCAGCAGCCCGAGGTCCCTGAGGAGGGAGACCCAGTACTTC.

The J gene is TRBJ2-7, the V gene TRBV7-9; 7 bases align to TRBD1. Germline V lookup: CDR1 SEHNR, CDR2 FQNEAQ (reference sequence). Trimming took 1 base from V and 2 from J; bases not matched to a gene: 8. The CDR3 runs to 16 residues. CDR3 bases: TGTGCCAGCAGCTTAGAGAGGGACAGATTTCCCTACGAGCAGTACTTC. As protein: CASSLERDRFPYEQYF.

This chain joins TRBV11-2 and TRBJ2-3, with 10 bases aligning to TRBD1. Per germline, CDR1 SGHAT and CDR2 FQNNGV. The CDR3 consists of 15 residues. V was pared by 6 bases and J by 7 bases, with 10 bases of the junction left unmatched. CDR3 coding DNA: TGTGCCAGCAGGATAGGACAGGGGGTACTTTATACGCAGTATTTT. It specifies CASRIGQGVLYTQYF.

The table lists this clonotype with a few counts. The rearrangement uses TRBV20-1 and TRBJ2-1; 8 bases match TRBD2. Unmatched junction bases numbered 9, after V lost 5 bases and J lost 3 bases. CDR1 and CDR2 from the germline V gene are DFQATT and SNEGSKA (reference sequence). This CDR3 is 15 amino acids long. CDR3 nucleotide sequence: TGCAGTGCTCCATTAGCGGGGAACTACTACAATGAGCAGTTCTTC. This gives the protein CSAPLAGNYYNEQFF.

The chain has TRBV7-3 and TRBJ2-1; no reliable D call. The V gene lost 5 bases and the J gene lost 5 bases, with 10 bases spanning the gap. This CDR3 contains 13 residues. Looked up from germline, CDR1 is SGHTA and CDR2 is FQGTGA. The CDR3, as DNA: TGTGCCAGCAGCGCCTACTACGACAATGAGCAGTTCTTC. Its translation is CASSAYYDNEQFF.

The chain combines TRBV19 with TRBJ2-5; weak D call: TRBD1 (6 bases). The DNA end favors TRBJ2-7, so the J call may be wrong. There are 12 residues in the CDR3. Germline V gene data show CDR1 as LNHDA and CDR2 as SQIVND (reference sequence). This CDR3 reads CASSGQHYEQYF. CDR3 DNA: TGTGCCAGTAGCGGACAGCACTACGAGCAGTACTTC.

This sequence joins TRBV10-3 and TRBJ2-5, with 8 bases that match TRBD2. The junction had 10 bases not matched to a gene; V was cut back by 5 bases and J by 5 bases. The CDR3 runs to 15 residues. Germline V gene data show CDR1 as ENHRY and CDR2 as SYGVKD. DNA for the CDR3: TGTGCCATCAGTTCCACCGGGCCGGGAGGGGAGACCCAGTACTTC. This encodes CAISSTGPGGETQYF.

This sequence joins TRBV6-1 and TRBJ2-1; D is unclear. Germline-derived CDR1 and CDR2 are MNHNS and SASEGT. Trimming removed 6 bases at V and 4 bases at J, with 19 bases between. The CDR3 consists of 16 residues. CDR3 sequence (DNA): TGTGCCAGCAGGGAACCCGATAGGCCCCTATACAATGAGCAGTTCTTC. This encodes CASREPDRPLYNEQFF.

This chain links TRBV21-1 with TRBJ1-4; TRBD1, as called in the table, went unchecked against the DNA. TRBV21-1 is shown as a pseudogene. This CDR3 comprises 15 residues. The CDR3 here is CASSNRGRTNEKLFF. In DNA form, the CDR3 reads TGTGCCAGCAGCAACAGGGGGAGGACTAATGAAAAACTGTTTTTT.

This clonotype occurred a few times. The chain combines TRBV9 with TRBJ2-7; 12 bases are shared with TRBD2. This CDR3 comprises 14 residues. Looked up from germline, CDR1 is SGDLS and CDR2 is YYNGEE. V gave up 4 bases and J gave up 6 bases; unmatched junction bases: 5. The CDR3 DNA follows: TGTGCCAGCAGCATACTAGCGGGAGGTGGCGAGCAGTACTTC. Translated: CASSILAGGGEQYF. Full variable domain (outside the CDR3, taken from reference TRBV9 and TRBJ2-7): DSGVTQTPKHLITATGQRVTLRCSPRSGDLSVYWYQQSLDQGLQFLIQYYNGEERAKGNILERFSAQQFPDLHSELNLSSLELGDSALYFCASSILAGGGEQYFGPGTRLTVT.

V and J are TRBV7-6 and TRBJ1-1; no clear D. CDR1 is SGHVS, CDR2 FNYEAQ, per germline. The CDR3 loop spans 17 amino acids. Trimming took off 1 base at V and 2 bases at J, with 17 bases between the two ends. CDR3 DNA sequence: TGTGCCAGCAGCTTAGGGAGAGGGAGTGGATTAAACACTGAAGCTTTCTTT. Translation: CASSLGRGSGLNTEAFF.

The rearrangement uses TRBV6-1 and TRBJ1-1; 8 bases align to TRBD1. Germline CDR1 reads MNHNS; CDR2 reads SASEGT. The CDR3 spans 15 residues. V dropped 5 bases and J dropped 3; count of bases not matched to a gene: 8. The CDR3 sequence: CASSRTTGGYTEAFF. The CDR3 coding sequence is TGTGCCAGCAGTAGGACCACAGGGGGTTACACTGAAGCTTTCTTT.

The chain carries TRBV30 and TRBJ1-5; perhaps TRBD1 as D (5 bases). CDR3 length equals 13 residues. With 2 bases removed from V and 6 bases from J, the gap between germline ends came to 11 bases. Germline CDR1 is GTSNPN and CDR2 is SVGIG (reference sequence). This CDR3 is CAWSRGEGQPQHF. DNA for the CDR3: TGTGCCTGGAGTCGGGGGGAGGGTCAGCCCCAGCATTTT. The variable domain in full, with the rest retrieved from reference TRBV30 and TRBJ1-5, is SQTIHQWPATLVQPVGSPLSLECTVEGTSNPNLYWYRQAAGRGLQLLFYSVGIGQISSEVPQNLSASRPQDRQFILSSKKLLLSDSGFYLCAWSRGEGQPQHFGDGTRLSIL.

With regard to this clonotype: One end of the junction is discordant with germline, which a read error may explain. The DNA for the CDR3 is TGTGCCAGCAGCTCCGTCGAGTGGAATCGGCCCCAGCATTTT. Its translation is CASSSVEWNRPQHF. V gene TRBV7-2 combines with J gene TRBJ1-5; no reliable D call. Germline V gives CDR1 SGHTA, CDR2 FQGNSA. The CDR3 sequence is 14 residues long. Using reference TRBV7-2 and TRBJ1-5 for the parts outside the CDR3, the full variable domain is GAGVSQSPSNKVTEKGKDVELRCDPISGHTALYWYRQSLGQGLEFLIYFQGNSAPDKSGLPSDRFSAERTGGSVSTLTIQRTQQEDSAVYLCASSSVEWNRPQHFGDGTRLSIL.

V and J are TRBV7-9 and TRBJ2-3, with 7 bases fitting TRBD2. Germline trimming cut 3 bases from V and 4 bases from J; bases unmatched to any gene: 13. This CDR3 has 17 amino acids. Germline CDR1 and CDR2: SEHNR and FQNEAQ (reference sequence). CDR3 loop: CASSFQGLGRVADTQYF. Written as DNA, the CDR3 is TGTGCCAGCAGCTTCCAAGGACTAGGAAGGGTAGCAGATACGCAGTATTTT.

The genes are TRBV12-3 or TRBV12-4 and TRBJ2-3, with D perhaps TRBD1 or TRBD2 (5 bases each). V lost 5 bases, J lost 6 bases, and 18 bases lay in between. The length of the CDR3 is 15 residues. This CDR3 reads CASSLGRVVVDTQYF. CDR3 coding DNA: TGTGCCAGCAGTCTGGGACGAGTGGTTGTGGATACGCAGTATTTT.

A single count supports this clonotype. The rearrangement uses TRBV13 and TRBJ1-2; D is ambiguous. CDR1 PRHDT and CDR2 FYEKMQ come from the germline V gene (reference sequence). This CDR3 comprises 12 residues. Trimming took off 10 bases at V and 4 bases at J, with 13 bases between the two ends. CDR3 DNA sequence: TGTGCCACGTCCCGCGAGCCCTATGGCTACACCTTC. The encoded protein is CATSREPYGYTF.

This clonotype came up many times. The rearrangement uses TRBV4-3 and TRBJ2-1, with D perhaps given as TRBD1 or TRBD2 (5 bases each). This CDR3 region has 16 residues. The germline gives CDR1 LGHNA, CDR2 YSLEER. V was cut by 1 base and J by 2 bases, with 12 bases left in between. The CDR3, as DNA: TGCGCCAGCAGCCAAGCATGGGACGAGGCCTACAATGAGCAGTTCTTC. This codes for CASSQAWDEAYNEQFF.

Note on this clonotype: A clone one base away is much larger, so this may be a read error. The chain combines TRBV2 with TRBJ1-1; TRBD1 agrees at 10 bases. The CDR3 has 13 amino acids. Germline assignment: CDR1 SNHLY and CDR2 FYNNEI. The junction had 1 base not matched to a gene; V was cut back by 6 bases and J by 3 bases. The CDR3 bases are TGTGCCAGCAGGGGACAGGGGTACACTGAAGCTTTCTTT. Translating gives CASRGQGYTEAFF.

The chain has TRBV27 and TRBJ2-7, with 8 bases matching TRBD1. Germline CDR1 reads MNHEY; CDR2 reads SMNVEV (reference sequence). The CDR3 runs to 13 residues. The V segment lost 6 bases and the J segment 9 bases; nucleotides outside the gene matches: 10. CDR3 protein: CASRGTGVDRQYF. The DNA for the CDR3 is TGTGCCAGCAGGGGGACAGGAGTTGACAGGCAGTACTTC.

The sample holds many counts of this clonotype. This rearrangement joins TRBV20-1 to TRBJ2-5; no definite D call. Trimming removed 5 bases from V and 7 bases from J, with 8 bases in between. Germline loops: CDR1 DFQATT, CDR2 SNEGSKA (reference sequence). The CDR3 sequence is 10 residues long. CDR3 DNA sequence: TGCAGTGCTCAATGGGTGACCCAGTACTTC. It translates to CSAQWVTQYF.

This clonotype was detected many times. The genes are TRBV5-1 and TRBJ2-1, with TRBD2 matching over 8 bases. CDR1 is SGHRS and CDR2 is YFSETQ in the germline V gene. Trimming took 0 bases from V and 8 from J; bases not matched to a gene: 4. This CDR3 contains 14 residues. DNA for the CDR3: TGCGCCAGCAGCTTGGACGGGGGGGACGATGAGCAGTTCTTC. Translated: CASSLDGGDDEQFF.